This T cell receptor (beta chain) was retrieved from a study of T cells in Graves' hyperthyroidism and ophthalmopathy. Amplification targeted TCR beta CDR3 regions from RNA transcripts. Carried out on the TCR CDR3, a first-round RT-PCR used the HTBI primer set. TCRdb re-analysed the multiplex PCR reads in MiXCR, keeping a single row per CDR3 protein. The data show fewer than 300,000 distinct CDR3 sequences, less than 30% seen once. This clonotype was recorded at least ten times. Trimming removed 4 bases at V and 7 bases at J, with 13 bases between. Per germline, CDR1 MNHEY and CDR2 SVGAGI. CDR3 length: 13 amino acids.

Sample: blood. V and J are TRBV6-5 and TRBJ1-1, with D uncertain. This sequence originates from a man aged 35 to 55 with Graves' hyperthyroidism that later progressed to Graves' ophthalmopathy. For the CDR3, the DNA is TGTGCCAGCAGTTTTTGGGGATTTTTTGAAGCTTTCTTT. This gives the protein CASSFWGFFEAFF.